One and the same sample provided the 5 T cell receptor beta chains below, sequenced in a study of T-cell memory formation after mild COVID-19. One entry per CDR3 protein results from TCRdb running MiXCR on the 5' RACE reads. The table shows 140,000 to 150,000 distinct CDR3 sequences, with roughly 21% occurring only once. Material: PBMCs or a T cell subset sorted from them (not recorded which). The receptors originated from an adult woman who had mild COVID-19 (a few samples of this study predate the infection). Cell type and time point are not known.

This clonotype occurred many times. The chain couples TRBV27 to TRBJ1-4; D gene ambiguous. The CDR3 consists of 16 residues. Trimming removed 8 bases at V and 6 bases at J, with 22 bases between. CDR1 and CDR2 from the germline V gene are MNHEY and SMNVEV (reference sequence). The CDR3 loop reads CASSIGRGMGHEKLFF. CDR3 nucleotides: TGTGCCAGCTCCATAGGGAGAGGGATGGGTCATGAAAAACTGTTTTTT.

V gene TRBV3-1 combines with J gene TRBJ1-2; D ambiguous. The V gene's germline CDR1 is LGHDT and CDR2 YNNKEL (reference sequence). V lost 1 base, J lost 7 bases, and 13 bases lay in between. This CDR3 has 14 residues. CDR3 coding DNA: TGTGCCAGCAGCCAAGTCGGCGGGGTTGTTGGCTACACCTTC. As protein: CASSQVGGVVGYTF.

The sample holds a few counts of this clonotype. The chain links TRBV5-6 to TRBJ2-5; D gene ambiguous. The CDR3 consists of 13 residues. V lost 2 bases and J 0 bases, leaving 5 bases between the germline ends. The germline V gene has CDR1 SGHDT and CDR2 YYEEEE. The CDR3 is CASSLRNQETQYF. CDR3 DNA: TGTGCCAGCAGCTTAAGGAACCAAGAGACCCAGTACTTC.

This clonotype was seen only a few times. The chain couples TRBV4-3 to TRBJ1-2; D gene uncertain. This CDR3 spans 13 amino acids. Per germline, CDR1 LGHNA and CDR2 YSLEER. V was cut by 0 bases and J by 8 bases, with 10 bases left in between. In DNA form, the CDR3 reads TGCGCCAGCAGCCAAGATCTGTGGTCGGGCTACACCTTC. It translates to CASSQDLWSGYTF.

The chain has TRBV7-2 and TRBJ1-5; D might be TRBD1 (5 bases). CDR3 length: 15 residues. Germline assignment: CDR1 SGHTA and CDR2 FQGNSA. The V end lost 6 bases, the J end lost 5 bases, and 17 bases lay between the germline ends. The CDR3 here is CASSLRLGVDQPQHF. DNA for the CDR3: TGTGCCAGCAGTCTAAGGTTGGGGGTAGATCAGCCCCAGCATTTT.